The rows below give T cell receptor beta chains drawn from one sample of a study of cytomegalovirus exposure and HLA in healthy donors. Assay: immunoSEQ multiplex PCR; the TCRdb copy retains only in-frame clones and omits some. This sample has 95,000 to 100,000 clones, with approximately 72% found just once. Specimen: PBMCs. The receptor source for this set is a woman aged 40 to 50 in good health and CMV-seronegative. CDR3s include the opening cysteine and the closing phenylalanine or tryptophan. Each record gives: clone size, D gene, V gene, J gene, CDR3 protein, CDR3 DNA. A D gene is named only where the DNA matches it firmly. Size values are once, few and many counts, or a class for expanded clones, and some rows have none.

abundance: -; d_gene: TRBD1; v_gene: TRBV27; j_gene: TRBJ2-1; CDR3aa: CASSLAGQGASEQFF; CDR3nt: TGTGCCAGCAGTTTAGCCGGACAGGGGGCGAGTGAGCAGTTCTTC
abundance: -; d_gene: TRBD2; v_gene: TRBV19; j_gene: TRBJ2-7; CDR3aa: CASSTQTSGGEQYF; CDR3nt: TGTGCCAGTAGTACCCAGACTAGCGGGGGCGAGCAGTACTTC
abundance: -; d_gene: TRBD1; v_gene: TRBV6-1; j_gene: TRBJ1-1; CDR3aa: CASSASRDRFPEAFF; CDR3nt: TGTGCCAGCAGTGCGTCGAGGGACAGGTTCCCTGAAGCTTTCTTT
abundance: -; d_gene: TRBD2; v_gene: TRBV5-6; j_gene: TRBJ2-3; CDR3aa: CASSLGLAISTDTQYF; CDR3nt: TGTGCCAGCAGCTTGGGACTAGCGATTAGCACAGATACGCAGTATTTT
abundance: -; d_gene: -; v_gene: TRBV30; j_gene: TRBJ1-5; CDR3aa: CAWSGAGGNQPQHF; CDR3nt: TGTGCCTGGAGTGGGGCAGGGGGCAATCAGCCCCAGCATTTT
abundance: -; d_gene: TRBD1; v_gene: TRBV7-3; j_gene: TRBJ1-6; CDR3aa: CASSLTGGNNSPLHF; CDR3nt: TGTGCCAGCAGCTTGACAGGGGGAAATAATTCACCCCTCCACTTT
abundance: few; d_gene: TRBD1; v_gene: TRBV4-1; j_gene: TRBJ1-1; CDR3aa: CASSQADRVATEAFF; CDR3nt: TGCGCCAGCAGCCAAGCCGACAGGGTGGCCACTGAAGCTTTCTTT
abundance: -; d_gene: TRBD1; v_gene: TRBV19; j_gene: TRBJ2-7; CDR3aa: CASSTSGQGAYEQYF; CDR3nt: TGTGCCAGTAGTACGTCGGGACAGGGGGCCTACGAGCAGTACTTC
abundance: once; d_gene: TRBD2; v_gene: TRBV4-1; j_gene: TRBJ2-3; CDR3aa: CASSRGLASDTQYF; CDR3nt: TGCGCCAGCAGCCGCGGACTAGCCTCAGATACGCAGTATTTT
abundance: -; d_gene: TRBD2; v_gene: TRBV19; j_gene: TRBJ2-3; CDR3aa: CASSLTSGGADTQYF; CDR3nt: TGTGCCAGTAGCCTGACTAGCGGGGGCGCAGATACGCAGTATTTT
abundance: -; d_gene: TRBD2; v_gene: TRBV5-1; j_gene: TRBJ2-1; CDR3aa: CASSRTTSRTYNEQFF; CDR3nt: TGCGCCAGCAGTCGAACGACTAGCCGGACCTACAATGAGCAGTTCTTC
abundance: -; d_gene: -; v_gene: TRBV11-1; j_gene: TRBJ2-7; CDR3aa: CASSTYQDTYEQYF; CDR3nt: TGTGCCAGCAGCACCTACCAGGACACCTACGAGCAGTACTTC
abundance: -; d_gene: -; v_gene: TRBV7-9; j_gene: TRBJ2-1; CDR3aa: CSSTRGEGYNEQFF; CDR3nt: TGTTCCAGCACGAGGGGGGAGGGCTACAATGAGCAGTTCTTC
abundance: -; d_gene: TRBD2; v_gene: TRBV29-1; j_gene: TRBJ2-3; CDR3aa: CSVAGGRWEGTDTQYF; CDR3nt: TGCAGCGTTGCGGGCGGGAGATGGGAGGGCACAGATACGCAGTATTTT
abundance: few; d_gene: TRBD2; v_gene: TRBV4-2; j_gene: TRBJ2-7; CDR3aa: CASSQDGEAGGFYEQYF; CDR3nt: TGTGCCAGCAGCCAAGATGGCGAGGCGGGGGGGTTCTACGAGCAGTACTTC
abundance: once; d_gene: TRBD1; v_gene: TRBV7-9; j_gene: TRBJ1-2; CDR3aa: CASTPSGTGVSGYTF; CDR3nt: TGTGCCAGCACCCCGTCCGGGACAGGGGTTAGTGGCTACACCTTC
abundance: -; d_gene: -; v_gene: TRBV5-4; j_gene: TRBJ1-2; CDR3aa: CASSLSRDYGYTF; CDR3nt: TGTGCCAGCAGCTTGTCCAGGGACTATGGCTACACCTTC
abundance: -; d_gene: -; v_gene: TRBV5-4; j_gene: TRBJ2-5; CDR3aa: CASSQTRGGETQYF; CDR3nt: TGTGCCAGCAGCCAAACTCGAGGGGGAGAGACCCAGTACTTC
abundance: -; d_gene: TRBD1; v_gene: TRBV7-9; j_gene: TRBJ1-5; CDR3aa: CASSDLRHRGPNQPQHF; CDR3nt: TGTGCCAGCAGCGACCTCCGACACAGGGGACCCAATCAGCCCCAGCATTTT
abundance: -; d_gene: -; v_gene: TRBV28; j_gene: TRBJ1-2; CDR3aa: CASSFGGDYGYTF; CDR3nt: TGTGCCAGCAGTTTTGGGGGGGACTATGGCTACACCTTC
abundance: once; d_gene: TRBD2; v_gene: TRBV4-1; j_gene: TRBJ2-1; CDR3aa: CASSQEGGLAGFYNEQFF; CDR3nt: TGCGCCAGCAGCCAAGAGGGGGGACTAGCGGGGTTCTACAATGAGCAGTTCTTC
abundance: -; d_gene: -; v_gene: TRBV28; j_gene: TRBJ2-7; CDR3aa: CASISEGTLGYEQYF; CDR3nt: TGTGCCAGCATCTCCGAGGGGACTCTCGGGTACGAGCAGTACTTC
abundance: -; d_gene: TRBD1; v_gene: TRBV7-2; j_gene: TRBJ2-7; CDR3aa: CASSLGGQGAYEQYF; CDR3nt: TGTGCCAGCAGCTTAGGGGGGCAGGGGGCGTACGAGCAGTACTTC
abundance: -; d_gene: -; v_gene: TRBV11-2; j_gene: TRBJ1-1; CDR3aa: CASSRLERSAFF; CDR3nt: TGTGCCAGCAGCCGTTTAGAGCGGTCAGCTTTCTTT
abundance: -; d_gene: TRBD1; v_gene: TRBV27; j_gene: TRBJ2-5; CDR3aa: CASSSSQGDHGETQYF; CDR3nt: TGTGCCAGCAGTTCTTCACAGGGGGACCACGGGGAGACCCAGTACTTC
abundance: -; d_gene: -; v_gene: TRBV27; j_gene: TRBJ1-1; CDR3aa: CASSFPGGSEAFF; CDR3nt: TGTGCCAGCAGTTTTCCCGGGGGTTCTGAAGCTTTCTTT
abundance: -; d_gene: -; v_gene: TRBV7-8; j_gene: TRBJ2-7; CDR3aa: CASSKGLTPSYEQYF; CDR3nt: TGTGCCAGCAGTAAAGGACTGACCCCTAGCTACGAGCAGTACTTC
abundance: -; d_gene: TRBD2; v_gene: TRBV11-3; j_gene: TRBJ2-1; CDR3aa: CASSLGWREGDNEQFF; CDR3nt: TGTGCCAGCAGCTTAGGATGGCGGGAGGGAGACAATGAGCAGTTCTTC
abundance: -; d_gene: TRBD1; v_gene: TRBV11-3; j_gene: TRBJ2-1; CDR3aa: CASSLAGQAYNEQFF; CDR3nt: TGTGCCAGCAGCTTAGCGGGACAGGCCTACAATGAGCAGTTCTTC
abundance: -; d_gene: TRBD2; v_gene: TRBV7-2; j_gene: TRBJ2-7; CDR3aa: CASSTGTSSYEQYF; CDR3nt: TGTGCCAGCAGCACAGGGACTAGCTCCTACGAGCAGTACTTC
abundance: -; d_gene: -; v_gene: TRBV7-9; j_gene: TRBJ1-6; CDR3aa: CASSLRVSSYNSPLHF; CDR3nt: TGTGCCAGCAGCCTCAGGGTGAGCTCCTATAATTCACCCCTCCACTTT
abundance: few; d_gene: -; v_gene: TRBV5-1; j_gene: TRBJ1-6; CDR3aa: CASSLGRGWGSPLHF; CDR3nt: TGCGCCAGCAGCTTGGGTCGGGGATGGGGTTCACCCCTCCACTTT
abundance: -; d_gene: -; v_gene: TRBV7-9; j_gene: TRBJ2-2; CDR3aa: CASSSASVSGELFF; CDR3nt: TGTGCCAGCAGCTCGGCTAGCGTTTCCGGGGAGCTGTTTTTT
abundance: -; d_gene: TRBD1; v_gene: TRBV9; j_gene: TRBJ1-5; CDR3aa: CASSGGTASNQPQHF; CDR3nt: TGTGCCAGCAGCGGAGGGACAGCCAGCAATCAGCCCCAGCATTTT
abundance: -; d_gene: -; v_gene: TRBV5-6; j_gene: TRBJ2-5; CDR3aa: CASSLSYRVKETQYF; CDR3nt: TGTGCCAGCAGCTTGTCATACAGAGTTAAAGAGACCCAGTACTTC
abundance: -; d_gene: -; v_gene: TRBV7-6; j_gene: TRBJ1-4; CDR3aa: CASSPMRAEMEKLFF; CDR3nt: TGTGCCAGCAGCCCGATGAGGGCCGAGATGGAAAAACTGTTTTTT
abundance: -; d_gene: -; v_gene: TRBV28; j_gene: TRBJ1-2; CDR3aa: CASSLSTGYGYTF; CDR3nt: TGTGCCAGCAGTTTATCGACAGGCTATGGCTACACCTTC
abundance: -; d_gene: TRBD1; v_gene: TRBV6-5; j_gene: TRBJ1-2; CDR3aa: CASRSTGGGYTF; CDR3nt: TGTGCCAGCAGGTCGACAGGGGGAGGCTACACCTTC
abundance: -; d_gene: TRBD2; v_gene: TRBV4-3; j_gene: TRBJ2-2; CDR3aa: CASSRRTSGGNTGELFF; CDR3nt: TGCGCCAGCAGCCGTCGGACTAGCGGGGGGAACACCGGGGAGCTGTTTTTT
abundance: -; d_gene: -; v_gene: TRBV30; j_gene: TRBJ2-3; CDR3aa: CAWRSTGLDTQYF; CDR3nt: TGTGCCTGGAGATCTACTGGTCTGGATACGCAGTATTTT
abundance: -; d_gene: TRBD1; v_gene: TRBV5-1; j_gene: TRBJ1-6; CDR3aa: CASSAGQGLAQAPLHF; CDR3nt: TGCGCCAGCAGCGCGGGACAGGGGTTAGCCCAGGCCCCCCTCCACTTT
abundance: -; d_gene: TRBD2; v_gene: TRBV10-3; j_gene: TRBJ2-7; CDR3aa: CAISGGLAGIYEQYF; CDR3nt: TGTGCCATCAGTGGGGGACTAGCGGGTATCTACGAGCAGTACTTC
abundance: -; d_gene: -; v_gene: TRBV29-1; j_gene: TRBJ1-2; CDR3aa: CSVAGDGYTF; CDR3nt: TGCAGCGTTGCAGGGGATGGCTACACCTTC
abundance: -; d_gene: -; v_gene: TRBV6-6; j_gene: TRBJ1-1; CDR3aa: CASSPWGQNTEAFF; CDR3nt: TGTGCCAGCAGCCCCTGGGGGCAGAACACTGAAGCTTTCTTT
abundance: -; d_gene: TRBD1; v_gene: TRBV19; j_gene: TRBJ1-1; CDR3aa: CASSNRDRGRTTEAFF; CDR3nt: TGTGCCAGTAGTAACCGGGACAGGGGAAGGACCACTGAAGCTTTCTTT
abundance: -; d_gene: TRBD1; v_gene: TRBV30; j_gene: TRBJ2-7; CDR3aa: CAWSVPRGRIHEQYF; CDR3nt: TGTGCCTGGAGTGTACCCAGGGGGCGCATCCACGAGCAGTACTTC
abundance: -; d_gene: TRBD1; v_gene: TRBV25-1; j_gene: TRBJ2-7; CDR3aa: CASSESTGPVAEQYF; CDR3nt: TGTGCCAGCAGTGAATCGACAGGGCCCGTTGCCGAGCAGTACTTC
abundance: -; d_gene: -; v_gene: TRBV11-2; j_gene: TRBJ1-3; CDR3aa: CASSFSGGNTIYF; CDR3nt: TGTGCCAGCAGCTTTTCGGGGGGAAACACCATATATTTT